The clone carrying this TCR beta chain was seen only once. V lost 5 bases, J lost 3 bases, and 8 bases stayed unmatched. The germline V gene encodes CDR1 MNHNS and CDR2 SASEGT. The CDR3 has 16 residues. The entry originates in a study of patients and donors after allogeneic stem cell transplantation. TCRdb called the RT-PCR reads again in MiXCR, with one record for every CDR3 protein. Among over 65,000 distinct CDR3 sequences listed, 26% were seen once. Sequencing input: blood, either unsorted or a sorted T cell fraction (not recorded which). This TCR was recovered from a human donor who was either an allogeneic HSCT recipient or a stem cell or donor lymphocyte infusion donor (not recorded which). It is not recorded whose cells these are; they may come from a transplant donor. The chain recombines TRBV6-1 with TRBJ2-5; 11 bases are a match to TRBD2. CDR3 region: CASSRLAGGQKETQYF. The CDR3 DNA is TGTGCCAGCAGTAGGCTAGCGGGGGGCCAAAAAGAGACCCAGTACTTC.